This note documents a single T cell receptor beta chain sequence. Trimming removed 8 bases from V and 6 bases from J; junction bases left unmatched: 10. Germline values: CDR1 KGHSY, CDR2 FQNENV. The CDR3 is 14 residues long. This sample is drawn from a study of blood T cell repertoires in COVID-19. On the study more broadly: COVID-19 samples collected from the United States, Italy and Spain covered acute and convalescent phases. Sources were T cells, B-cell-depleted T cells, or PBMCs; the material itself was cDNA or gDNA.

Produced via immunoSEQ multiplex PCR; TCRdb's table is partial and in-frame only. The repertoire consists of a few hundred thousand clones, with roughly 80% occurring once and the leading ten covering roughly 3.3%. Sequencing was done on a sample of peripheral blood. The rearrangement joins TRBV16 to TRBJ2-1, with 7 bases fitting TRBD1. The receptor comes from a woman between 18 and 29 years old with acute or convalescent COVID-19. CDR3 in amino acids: CASVPGQTFNEQFF. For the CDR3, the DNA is TGTGCCAGCGTCCCGGGACAGACGTTCAATGAGCAGTTCTTC.